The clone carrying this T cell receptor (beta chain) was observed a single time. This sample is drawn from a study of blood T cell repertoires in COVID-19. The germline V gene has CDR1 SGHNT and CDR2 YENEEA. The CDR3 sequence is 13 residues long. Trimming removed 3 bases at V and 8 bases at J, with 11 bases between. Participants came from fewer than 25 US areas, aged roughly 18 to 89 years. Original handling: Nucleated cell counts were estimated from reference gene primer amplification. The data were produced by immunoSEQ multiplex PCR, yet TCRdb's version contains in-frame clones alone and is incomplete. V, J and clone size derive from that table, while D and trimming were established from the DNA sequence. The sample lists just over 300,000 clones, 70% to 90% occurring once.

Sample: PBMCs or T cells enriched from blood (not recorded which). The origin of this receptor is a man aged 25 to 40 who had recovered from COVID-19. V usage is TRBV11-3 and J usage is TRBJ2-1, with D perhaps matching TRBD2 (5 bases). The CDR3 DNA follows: TGTGCCAGCAGCTTTGGGGAGCTGGATGAGCAGTTCTTC. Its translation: CASSFGELDEQFF.